One sample yielded the 19 T cell receptor beta chains listed below, sequenced in a study of blood T cell repertoires in COVID-19. TCRdb keeps only in-frame clones here, not all; method: immunoSEQ multiplex PCR. The profile shows hundreds of thousands of clones, 65% to 90% of them singletons. The source material was PBMCs or T cells enriched from blood (not recorded which). The receptors stem from a man aged 25 to 40 who had recovered from COVID-19.

This clone was seen a single time. The chain is built from TRBV28 and TRBJ1-3, with a weak D call TRBD1 (6 bases). V was clipped by 4 bases and J by 0 bases, with 16 bases between them. From germline, CDR1 is MDHEN and CDR2 SYDVKM. The CDR3 covers 17 residues. CDR3 sequence (DNA): TGTGCCAGCAGTTCAGGACAGACAGTCTTCTCTGGAAACACCATATATTTT. As protein: CASSSGQTVFSGNTIYF.

The chain links TRBV30 to TRBJ1-2; possible D gene TRBD1, 6 bases. The V gene lost 3 bases and the J gene lost 8 bases, with 19 bases spanning the gap. The germline V gene encodes CDR1 GTSNPN and CDR2 SVGIG (reference sequence). This CDR3 is 14 amino acids long. The CDR3 nucleotides are TGTGCCTGGAGGAGACCAAACAGGGACGAAGGCTACACCTTC. It translates to CAWRRPNRDEGYTF. Full variable domain (rest looked up from reference TRBV30 and TRBJ1-2): SQTIHQWPATLVQPVGSPLSLECTVEGTSNPNLYWYRQAAGRGLQLLFYSVGIGQISSEVPQNLSASRPQDRQFILSSKKLLLSDSGFYLCAWRRPNRDEGYTFGSGTRLTVV.

This chain joins TRBV18 and TRBJ2-1; possible D gene TRBD2, 5 bases. V lost 1 base and J 9 bases, leaving 13 bases between the germline ends. The CDR3 totals 14 residues. Germline V gene lookup returns CDR1 KGHSH and CDR2 LQKENI. The DNA of the CDR3 is TGTGCCAGCTCACCACGGGCCCTAGAGGGTGAGCAGTTCTTC. Its protein product is CASSPRALEGEQFF. Complete variable domain (other parts from reference TRBV18 and TRBJ2-1): NAGVMQNPRHLVRRRGQEARLRCSPMKGHSHVYWYRQLPEEGLKFMVYLQKENIIDESGMPKERFSAEFPKEGPSILRIQQVVRGDSAAYFCASSPRALEGEQFFGPGTRLTVL.

V usage is TRBV18 and J usage is TRBJ2-5; TRBD1 aligns across 8 bases. This CDR3 has 15 amino acids. The V segment lost 4 bases and the J segment 4 bases; nucleotides outside the gene matches: 8. Germline V gives CDR1 KGHSH, CDR2 LQKENI. CDR3: CASSRRQGLGETQYF. The CDR3 DNA follows: TGTGCCAGCTCACGACGACAGGGGTTGGGAGAGACCCAGTACTTC.

This chain connects TRBV6-5 to TRBJ1-5; TRBD1 agrees at 8 bases. Germline CDR1 reads MNHEY; CDR2 reads SVGAGI. The trim removed 10 bases at V and 4 bases at J, leaving 12 bases unmatched. CDR3 length: 15 residues. The CDR3 sequence: CATLVDRGWNQPQHF. CDR3 bases: TGTGCCACCCTGGTTGACAGGGGTTGGAATCAGCCCCAGCATTTT.

The V and J genes are TRBV7-9 and TRBJ2-2, with TRBD1 matching over 7 bases. This CDR3 is built from 14 residues. The trim removed 1 base at V and 13 bases at J, leaving 9 bases unmatched. Germline V gives CDR1 SEHNR, CDR2 FQNEAQ (reference sequence). Here the CDR3 DNA reads TGTGCCAGCAGCTTAGAAGGGACAGCCCGAGTGCTGTTTTTT. It is translated as CASSLEGTARVLFF.

The V gene is TRBV18, the J gene TRBJ1-1; TRBD1 agrees at 9 bases. Germline CDR1 KGHSH, CDR2 LQKENI. The CDR3 sequence is 20 residues long. V gave up 0 bases and J gave up 3 bases; unmatched junction bases: 17. The CDR3 DNA sequence: TGTGCCAGCTCACCACCGGAGACCCCCGGGACAGGGATAATCGACACTGAAGCTTTCTTT. This gives the protein CASSPPETPGTGIIDTEAFF.

This clone was recorded a few times. The genes are TRBV27 and TRBJ1-2; 9 nucleotides agree with TRBD1. The ends lost 6 bases at V and 4 bases at J; junction bases unmatched: 3. There are 13 residues in the CDR3. In germline, CDR1 is MNHEY, CDR2 SMNVEV (reference sequence). The CDR3 loop reads CASRTGGGYGYTF. As DNA, the CDR3 is TGTGCCAGCAGGACAGGGGGGGGCTATGGCTACACCTTC.

The rearrangement uses TRBV7-9 and TRBJ1-1, with D perhaps matching TRBD1 (6 bases). V shed 3 bases and J shed 0 bases, with 17 bases lying between them. The CDR3 is 17 residues long. The germline V gene has CDR1 SEHNR and CDR2 FQNEAQ (reference sequence). For the CDR3, the DNA is TGTGCCAGCAGCTTCCTTGGAGGTACAGGGATGAACACTGAAGCTTTCTTT. It translates to CASSFLGGTGMNTEAFF.

The rearrangement joins TRBV10-3 to TRBJ1-1; 7 bases are shared with TRBD1. The CDR3 consists of 12 residues. With V trimmed by 6 bases and J by 4 bases, 2 bases remained unmatched. CDR1 is ENHRY and CDR2 is SYGVKD in the germline V gene. This chain's CDR3 is CAISTGATEAFF. The DNA for the CDR3 is TGTGCCATCAGCACAGGGGCCACTGAAGCTTTCTTT.

The chain recombines TRBV7-2 with TRBJ2-1; D remains ambiguous. Trimming left V 1 base short and J 0 bases short, with 7 bases between. The CDR3 is 15 amino acids. Germline CDR1 reads SGHTA; CDR2 reads FQGNSA. In DNA, the CDR3 is TGTGCCAGCAGCTTAGTGGCCAACTCCTACAATGAGCAGTTCTTC. It encodes CASSLVANSYNEQFF.

The chain joins TRBV5-1 to TRBJ2-3; 9 bases line up with TRBD1. This CDR3 is 15 amino acids long. Trimming at V came to 4 bases and at J to 6 bases, leaving 9 bases not matched to a gene. Germline-derived CDR1 and CDR2 are SGHRS and YFSETQ. The CDR3 DNA is TGCGCCAGCAGCGGTACGGGACAGGGTGACGATACGCAGTATTTT. Encoded protein: CASSGTGQGDDTQYF.

The J gene is TRBJ2-1, the V gene TRBV5-4, with D uncertain. This CDR3 region has 14 residues. Trimming took off 3 bases at V and 0 bases at J, with 7 bases between the two ends. Germline V lookup: CDR1 SGHNT, CDR2 YYREEE (reference sequence). DNA for the CDR3: TGTGCCAGCAGCTCTTCCTACTCCTACAATGAGCAGTTCTTC. Amino acids: CASSSSYSYNEQFF.

This CDR3 is CASSYDRVREKLFF. Here the CDR3 DNA reads TGTGCCAGCAGTTATGACCGGGTGAGGGAAAAACTGTTTTTT. This chain links TRBV6-5 with TRBJ1-4; D ambiguous. The V gene's germline CDR1 is MNHEY and CDR2 SVGAGI. The V and J ends lost 3 bases and 8 bases respectively, with 13 bases between them. CDR3 length equals 14 residues.

The genes are TRBV19 and TRBJ1-1, with 9 bases lining up with TRBD1. CDR3 length equals 14 residues. The germline CDR1 and CDR2 sequences are LNHDA and SQIVND (reference sequence). The junction had 6 bases not matched to a gene; V was cut back by 4 bases and J by 6 bases. CDR3 coding DNA: TGTGCCAGTAGTACCTCCGGGACAGGGTCTGAAGCTTTCTTT. Translation: CASSTSGTGSEAFF.

This clone was found once. The chain employs TRBV7-8 and TRBJ1-1; D possibly corresponds to TRBD1 (6 bases). The ends were cut back, 4 bases at V and 5 bases at J, with 17 bases in the middle. The germline V gene has CDR1 SGHVS and CDR2 FQNEAQ. This CDR3 contains 15 residues. The CDR3 sequence is CASSSTRVQGTEAFF. In DNA, the CDR3 is TGTGCCAGCAGCTCAACCAGGGTCCAGGGGACTGAAGCTTTCTTT.

The gene calls are TRBV5-1 and TRBJ1-4; 9 bases line up with TRBD1. The V gene's germline CDR1 is SGHRS and CDR2 YFSETQ. After removal of 0 bases from V and 6 bases from J, the junction contained 0 bases not matched to a gene. There are 14 residues in the CDR3. CDR3 sequence: CASSLGQGDEKLFF. Written as DNA, the CDR3 is TGCGCCAGCAGCTTGGGACAGGGGGATGAAAAACTGTTTTTT. The variable domain in full, with the rest retrieved from reference TRBV5-1 and TRBJ1-4, is KAGVTQTPRYLIKTRGQQVTLSCSPISGHRSVSWYQQTPGQGLQFLFEYFSETQRNKGNFPGRFSGRQFSNSRSEMNVSTLELGDSALYLCASSLGQGDEKLFFGSGTQLSVL.

The genes are TRBV4-1 and TRBJ2-1; 15 bases line up with TRBD2. Unmatched junction bases numbered 6, after V lost 1 base and J lost 2 bases. Germline-derived CDR1 and CDR2 are MGHRA and YSYEKL. The CDR3 runs 19 residues. CDR3 in amino acids: CASSQGTSGGARTYNEQFF. CDR3 in DNA: TGCGCCAGCAGCCAAGGGACTAGCGGGGGGGCAAGGACCTACAATGAGCAGTTCTTC.

This rearrangement joins TRBV7-9 to TRBJ2-5, with D maybe TRBD1 (6 bases). This CDR3 contains 14 residues. CDR1 SEHNR and CDR2 FQNEAQ come from the germline V gene (reference sequence). V was pared by 2 bases and J by 3 bases, with 10 bases between. The chain's CDR3 is CASSLSAGEETQYF. CDR3 in DNA: TGTGCCAGCAGCTTATCTGCAGGGGAAGAGACCCAGTACTTC.